This T cell receptor (beta chain) was recorded in a study of shared clonotypes between healthy human individuals. The length of the CDR3 is 16 residues. V was cut by 5 bases and J by 2 bases, with 16 bases left in between. Germline V gives CDR1 LNHDA, CDR2 SQIVND (reference sequence). This clone was observed a single time. Its antigen is undetermined. Study processing details: ImmunoSEQ only sent back junction sequences with no quality scores, so filtering was done differently. Profiled with immunoSEQ multiplex PCR; TCRdb holds only in-frame clones, not every one. V and J calls and clone size are those listed in that table; D and trimming were worked out from the DNA. The repertoire holds 1.5 million to 1.9 million clones, with approximately 98% as singletons. Study-wide points: Depth of sequencing was expected to influence donor clonotype sharing. Of the naive CD4 clonotypes, roughly 5% were shared across several donors.

This clonotype was obtained from a man younger than 45 in good health. The rearrangement joins TRBV19 to TRBJ1-5; no firm D call. Sequencing was performed on naive CD4+ T cells sorted from blood. Subset described: CD45RA+ positively selected. CDR3 in DNA: TGTGCCAGTAGTCCCAGGTCGGGGTTTGGCAATCAGCCCCAGCATTTT. This encodes CASSPRSGFGNQPQHF.